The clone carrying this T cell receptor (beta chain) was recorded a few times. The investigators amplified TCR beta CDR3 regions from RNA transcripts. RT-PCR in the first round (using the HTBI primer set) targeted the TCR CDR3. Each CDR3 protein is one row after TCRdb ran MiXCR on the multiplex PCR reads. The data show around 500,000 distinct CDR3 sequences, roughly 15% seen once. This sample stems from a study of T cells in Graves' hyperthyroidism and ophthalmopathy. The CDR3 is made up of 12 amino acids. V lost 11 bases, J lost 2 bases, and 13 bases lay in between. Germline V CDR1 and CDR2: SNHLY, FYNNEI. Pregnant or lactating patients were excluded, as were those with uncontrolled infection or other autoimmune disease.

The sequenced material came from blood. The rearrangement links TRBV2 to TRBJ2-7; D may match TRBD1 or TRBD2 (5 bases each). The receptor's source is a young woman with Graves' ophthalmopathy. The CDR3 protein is CAGRDGTYEQYF. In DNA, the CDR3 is TGTGCCGGCCGGGACGGGACCTACGAGCAGTACTTC.